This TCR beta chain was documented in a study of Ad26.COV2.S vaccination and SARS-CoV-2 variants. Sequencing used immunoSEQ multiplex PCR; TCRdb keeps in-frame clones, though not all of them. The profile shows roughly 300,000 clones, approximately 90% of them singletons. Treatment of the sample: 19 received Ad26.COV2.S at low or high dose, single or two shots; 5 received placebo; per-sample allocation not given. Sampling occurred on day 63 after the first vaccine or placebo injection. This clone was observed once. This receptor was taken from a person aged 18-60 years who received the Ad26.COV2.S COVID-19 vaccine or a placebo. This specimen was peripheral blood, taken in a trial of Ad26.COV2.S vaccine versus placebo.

The CDR3 region has the DNA TGTGCCTGGAGTTTTCGGACAGGGAGAACCTACGAGCAGTACTTC. It encodes CAWSFRTGRTYEQYF. V is TRBV30 and J is TRBJ2-7, with 8 bases lining up with TRBD1. Germline CDR1 reads GTSNPN; CDR2 reads SVGIG (reference sequence). The junction had 8 bases not matched to a gene; V was cut back by 2 bases and J by 2 bases. This CDR3 comprises 15 residues. Looking up the rest from reference TRBV30 and TRBJ2-7 gives the full variable domain: SQTIHQWPATLVQPVGSPLSLECTVEGTSNPNLYWYRQAAGRGLQLLFYSVGIGQISSEVPQNLSASRPQDRQFILSSKKLLLSDSGFYLCAWSFRTGRTYEQYFGPGTRLTVT.